The rows below give T cell receptor beta chains drawn from one sample of a study of T cell changes during pregnancy in multiple sclerosis. The method was immunoSEQ multiplex PCR; TCRdb's version includes in-frame clones alone and lacks a portion of them. Here the sample spans 30,000 to 35,000 clones, 90% being singletons. The starting material was CD8+ T cells from peripheral blood mononuclear cells, obtained before pregnancy. Source of these receptors: a female donor with multiple sclerosis, enrolled in a pregnancy study. CDR3s include the opening cysteine and the closing phenylalanine or tryptophan. The D gene is left open where the match is weak. Rows give clone size only sometimes, using once, few, many, or a class for an expanded clone.

D gene: TRBD2; J gene: TRBJ2-3; clone size: -; V gene: TRBV7-9; CDR3 protein: CASSFLAGVDLFSTDTQYF; CDR3 DNA: TGTGCCAGCAGCTTCTTAGCGGGAGTTGACCTATTTAGCACAGATACGCAGTATTTT
D gene: -; J gene: TRBJ1-2; clone size: -; V gene: TRBV19; CDR3 protein: CASSIVAQRDGYTF; CDR3 DNA: TGTGCCAGTAGTATAGTCGCACAGAGGGATGGCTACACCTTC
D gene: TRBD2; J gene: TRBJ2-5; clone size: -; V gene: TRBV7-8; CDR3 protein: CASSRGGAVSETQYF; CDR3 DNA: TGTGCCAGCAGCCGCGGGGGGGCCGTTTCGGAGACCCAGTACTTC
D gene: -; J gene: TRBJ1-2; clone size: -; V gene: TRBV30; CDR3 protein: CAWSVLRDYGYTF; CDR3 DNA: TGTGCCTGGAGTGTACTGAGGGACTATGGCTACACCTTC
D gene: -; J gene: TRBJ2-4; clone size: -; V gene: TRBV7-2; CDR3 protein: CASSLLIALAKNIQYF; CDR3 DNA: TGTGCCAGCAGCTTACTAATAGCATTAGCCAAAAACATTCAGTACTTC
D gene: TRBD1; J gene: TRBJ1-2; clone size: -; V gene: TRBV27; CDR3 protein: CASSPPQGPPYGYTF; CDR3 DNA: TGTGCCAGCAGTCCACCACAGGGGCCGCCCTATGGCTACACCTTC
D gene: -; J gene: TRBJ2-7; clone size: -; V gene: TRBV19; CDR3 protein: CASSISYRVTYEQYF; CDR3 DNA: TGTGCCAGTAGTATCAGTTACAGGGTAACCTACGAGCAGTACTTC
D gene: -; J gene: TRBJ2-1; clone size: -; V gene: TRBV9; CDR3 protein: CASSVGRGFINEQFF; CDR3 DNA: TGTGCCAGCAGCGTAGGCAGGGGCTTTATCAATGAGCAGTTCTTC
D gene: -; J gene: TRBJ2-3; clone size: -; V gene: TRBV19; CDR3 protein: CASSTPTGPSTDTQYF; CDR3 DNA: TGTGCCAGTAGTACCCCCACAGGTCCTAGCACAGATACGCAGTATTTT
D gene: -; J gene: TRBJ1-5; clone size: once; V gene: TRBV30; CDR3 protein: CAWSEIGSQPQHF; CDR3 DNA: TGTGCCTGGAGTGAAATAGGGAGTCAGCCCCAGCATTTT
D gene: -; J gene: TRBJ2-7; clone size: -; V gene: TRBV27; CDR3 protein: CASSLVGRSTYEQYF; CDR3 DNA: TGTGCCAGCAGTTTAGTAGGGAGATCTACCTACGAGCAGTACTTC
D gene: TRBD2; J gene: TRBJ2-1; clone size: -; V gene: TRBV7-6; CDR3 protein: CASSLGLAGGWQFF; CDR3 DNA: TGTGCCAGCAGCTTGGGGCTAGCGGGAGGGTGGCAGTTCTTC
D gene: -; J gene: TRBJ2-7; clone size: -; V gene: TRBV4-3; CDR3 protein: CASSQVMEGYEQYF; CDR3 DNA: TGCGCCAGCAGCCAAGTAATGGAGGGCTACGAGCAGTACTTC
D gene: TRBD1; J gene: TRBJ1-6; clone size: -; V gene: TRBV11-2; CDR3 protein: CASSPGTGGRGYNSPLHF; CDR3 DNA: TGTGCCAGCAGCCCGGGGACAGGGGGCCGCGGGTATAATTCACCCCTCCACTTT
D gene: TRBD1; J gene: TRBJ2-1; clone size: -; V gene: TRBV27; CDR3 protein: CASSFMPGGNEQFF; CDR3 DNA: TGTGCCAGCAGTTTCATGCCAGGGGGCAATGAGCAGTTCTTC
D gene: -; J gene: TRBJ1-5; clone size: once; V gene: TRBV21-1; CDR3 protein: CASSIPGIPGNNIPQHF; CDR3 DNA: TGTGCCAGCAGCATACCCGGGATTCCGGGCAACAACATTCCCCAGCATTTT
D gene: TRBD2; J gene: TRBJ2-3; clone size: -; V gene: TRBV19; CDR3 protein: CASSPSGGTDTQYF; CDR3 DNA: TGTGCCAGTTCGCCTAGCGGGGGCACAGATACGCAGTATTTT
D gene: TRBD2; J gene: TRBJ2-7; clone size: medium-sized; V gene: TRBV29-1; CDR3 protein: CSVAASGSRPYEQYF; CDR3 DNA: TGCAGCGTTGCGGCTAGCGGGAGTCGCCCCTACGAGCAGTACTTC
D gene: TRBD1; J gene: TRBJ1-5; clone size: -; V gene: TRBV9; CDR3 protein: CASSDGQGVGQPQHF; CDR3 DNA: TGTGCCAGCAGCGACGGACAGGGGGTTGGTCAGCCCCAGCATTTT
D gene: -; J gene: TRBJ1-2; clone size: -; V gene: TRBV27; CDR3 protein: CASSWNPRSGYGYTF; CDR3 DNA: TGTGCCAGCAGTTGGAACCCCCGGTCGGGGTATGGCTACACCTTC
D gene: -; J gene: TRBJ2-7; clone size: few; V gene: TRBV13; CDR3 protein: CASSLGLSAEQYF; CDR3 DNA: TGTGCCAGCAGCTTAGGCCTGTCCGCGGAGCAGTACTTC
D gene: -; J gene: TRBJ1-1; clone size: -; V gene: TRBV9; CDR3 protein: CASSTGQLTNTEAFF; CDR3 DNA: TGTGCCAGCAGCACCGGACAGCTAACGAACACTGAAGCTTTCTTT
D gene: -; J gene: TRBJ1-6; clone size: -; V gene: TRBV11-3; CDR3 protein: CATWGVSPLHF; CDR3 DNA: TGTGCAACTTGGGGGGTTTCACCCCTCCACTTT
D gene: TRBD2; J gene: TRBJ2-7; clone size: -; V gene: TRBV5-5; CDR3 protein: CASSLAGGPYEQYF; CDR3 DNA: TGTGCCAGCAGCTTGGCGGGAGGGCCCTACGAGCAGTACTTC
D gene: -; J gene: TRBJ1-5; clone size: -; V gene: TRBV5-5; CDR3 protein: CASSLWQNQPQHF; CDR3 DNA: TGTGCCAGCAGCTTGTGGCAGAATCAGCCCCAGCATTTT
D gene: TRBD2; J gene: TRBJ2-1; clone size: -; V gene: TRBV23-1; CDR3 protein: CASSPPGLAGGNEQFF; CDR3 DNA: TGCGCCAGCAGTCCGCCGGGACTAGCGGGAGGCAATGAGCAGTTCTTC
D gene: TRBD2; J gene: TRBJ2-7; clone size: once; V gene: TRBV5-6; CDR3 protein: CASSLGVAGYGYEQYF; CDR3 DNA: TGTGCCAGCAGCTTGGGGGTAGCGGGGTATGGATACGAGCAGTACTTC
D gene: TRBD1; J gene: TRBJ1-1; clone size: -; V gene: TRBV27; CDR3 protein: CASSLGAGGTEAFF; CDR3 DNA: TGTGCCAGCAGTTTAGGAGCAGGGGGGACTGAAGCTTTCTTT
D gene: -; J gene: TRBJ1-3; clone size: -; V gene: TRBV6-5; CDR3 protein: CASSSGQASGNTIYF; CDR3 DNA: TGTGCCAGCAGTTCCGGTCAGGCCTCTGGAAACACCATATATTTT
D gene: -; J gene: TRBJ1-1; clone size: -; V gene: TRBV5-1; CDR3 protein: CASSTGPGGPNTEAFF; CDR3 DNA: TGCGCCAGCAGCACCGGGCCGGGGGGCCCGAACACTGAAGCTTTCTTT
D gene: TRBD1; J gene: TRBJ2-7; clone size: -; V gene: TRBV15; CDR3 protein: CATSDRDRTLSYEQYF; CDR3 DNA: TGTGCCACCAGCGACAGGGACAGGACGCTATCCTACGAGCAGTACTTC
D gene: -; J gene: TRBJ2-1; clone size: -; V gene: TRBV9; CDR3 protein: CASSPQNNEQFF; CDR3 DNA: TGTGCCAGCAGCCCCCAAAACAATGAGCAGTTCTTC
D gene: TRBD1; J gene: TRBJ2-7; clone size: -; V gene: TRBV30; CDR3 protein: CAWSVPRDSSYEQYF; CDR3 DNA: TGTGCCTGGAGTGTACCCCGGGACAGCTCCTACGAGCAGTACTTC
D gene: -; J gene: TRBJ1-1; clone size: few; V gene: TRBV7-2; CDR3 protein: CASSSRSNTEAFF; CDR3 DNA: TGTGCCAGCAGCTCCCGGTCGAACACTGAAGCTTTCTTT
D gene: -; J gene: TRBJ2-2; clone size: -; V gene: TRBV4-1; CDR3 protein: CASSPGGELFF; CDR3 DNA: TGCGCCAGCAGTCCGGGGGGGGAGCTGTTTTTT
D gene: -; J gene: TRBJ1-5; clone size: -; V gene: TRBV5-5; CDR3 protein: CASSFPEARNQPQHF; CDR3 DNA: TGTGCCAGCAGCTTCCCGGAGGCCCGCAATCAGCCCCAGCATTTT
D gene: -; J gene: TRBJ2-2; clone size: few; V gene: TRBV5-6; CDR3 protein: CASSLAGGELFF; CDR3 DNA: TGTGCCAGCAGCTTGGCCGGCGGGGAGCTGTTTTTT
D gene: TRBD1; J gene: TRBJ2-2; clone size: -; V gene: TRBV6-4; CDR3 protein: CASTKGTGGTGELFF; CDR3 DNA: TGTGCCAGCACCAAAGGGACAGGGGGCACCGGGGAGCTGTTTTTT
D gene: -; J gene: TRBJ2-3; clone size: -; V gene: TRBV27; CDR3 protein: CASSPYRTDTQYF; CDR3 DNA: TGTGCCAGCAGTCCCTACCGCACAGATACGCAGTATTTT
D gene: -; J gene: TRBJ1-1; clone size: -; V gene: TRBV7-9; CDR3 protein: CASSLEQGWNTEAFF; CDR3 DNA: TGTGCCAGCAGCTTAGAGCAGGGCTGGAACACTGAAGCTTTCTTT
D gene: TRBD1; J gene: TRBJ2-7; clone size: -; V gene: TRBV5-5; CDR3 protein: CASSDWTGSYEQYF; CDR3 DNA: TGTGCCAGCAGCGATTGGACAGGGTCCTACGAGCAGTACTTC
D gene: -; J gene: TRBJ2-1; clone size: -; V gene: TRBV7-8; CDR3 protein: CASSSDPQVARQFF; CDR3 DNA: TGTGCCAGCAGCTCCGACCCGCAGGTTGCCCGGCAGTTCTTC
D gene: TRBD1; J gene: TRBJ1-6; clone size: -; V gene: TRBV11-2; CDR3 protein: CASSAGTVYNSPLHF; CDR3 DNA: TGTGCCAGCAGCGCCGGGACAGTCTATAATTCACCCCTCCACTTT
D gene: TRBD1; J gene: TRBJ2-4; clone size: -; V gene: TRBV5-8; CDR3 protein: CASSRGTGAAKNIQYF; CDR3 DNA: TGTGCCAGCAGCCGGGGGACAGGGGCGGCCAAAAACATTCAGTACTTC
D gene: TRBD2; J gene: TRBJ2-3; clone size: -; V gene: TRBV19; CDR3 protein: CASRELAGRTDTQYF; CDR3 DNA: TGTGCCAGTAGGGAACTAGCGGGACGCACAGATACGCAGTATTTT
D gene: TRBD1; J gene: TRBJ2-7; clone size: -; V gene: TRBV7-2; CDR3 protein: CASSLVAGRGPPEQYF; CDR3 DNA: TGTGCCAGCAGCTTAGTGGCCGGCAGGGGGCCACCCGAGCAGTACTTC